This TCR beta chain was observed in a study of low-dose radiotherapy and immunotherapy resistance in tumors (dated by TCRdb to the early 2020s). Some background on the complete study: In Cohort 1, each fraction delivered 0.5 Gy every 2 weeks, and the prescribed total PTV dose was 6.5 Gy. Patients in Cohort 2 were given 1 Gy per fraction every two weeks, for a total of 13 Gy across 26 weeks. Patients were given nivolumab as a 240 mg flat dose every two weeks and ipilimumab at 1 mg/kg every six weeks, with both drugs delivered intravenously. Intravenous cyclophosphamide at 200 mg/m2 was administered every two weeks, one day ahead of each radiation and immunotherapy administration. Starting on cycle 1 day 1, patients took 300 mg of aspirin by mouth once daily for four cycles. The trial did not randomize participants into treatment groups. The translational analysis covered eight patients: three from the first dose cohort and the first five from the second dose cohort.

The time point label, as the study defines it: after trial treatment. The treatment or condition label, read with the paper, signifies: LDRT plus nivolumab, ipilimumab, low-dose cyclophosphamide and aspirin (RACIN trial). Donors were enrolled in RACIN, a single-arm phase I dose-escalation trial in which nivolumab, ipilimumab, aspirin, low-dose cyclophosphamide and low-dose radiotherapy were combined. To be eligible, a patient needed to have an advanced solid tumor that was TIL-negative. Its CDR3 holds 17 amino acids, cysteine through phenylalanine. The only DNA kept is the CDR3, 51 bases in frame from the first base. CDR1 SQVTM and CDR2 ANQGSEA were looked up in the germline V gene. The germline V and J ends show losses of 6 bases and 12 bases respectively, and no gene match explains 19 bases of the junction. The reads were generated on an Illumina HiSeq 2500. Superscript III and a set of TRAV- and TRBV-specific primers were used to synthesize first-strand cDNA, so that both TCRalpha and TCRbeta chains were covered. A roughly 19-cycle PCR with Phusion amplified the TCRs, pairing a constant-region primer with the adapter that was attached to the V primers. Amplification of the isolated mRNA was done with the MessageAmp II aRNA Amplification Kit, which involved a roughly 16-hour in vitro transcription at 37 degrees C. mRNA for TCR sequencing was isolated with the Dynabeads mRNA DIRECT Purification Kit. Indexed Illumina adapters were added in a second approximately 26-cycle Phusion PCR, and the resulting products were purified with AMPure XP beads. In the paper's pipeline: Custom Perl scripts were used to pool TCR sequences that encoded the same protein, to remove out-of-frame sequences, and to calculate the abundance of each clonotype. Any TCR sequence supported by only a single read was excluded from analysis. The metrics used to describe the repertoires included Shannon entropy, Gini index, clonality, richness, and the frequency of TCRs shared between repertoires. TCRdb trimmed the raw reads at Q25, called clones with MiXCR and kept productive beta chains. Each entry is one CDR3 protein sequence, shown with its most common DNA and genes. TCRdb, rather than the study authors, made the V and J calls. The sample table shows some 100,000 distinct CDR3 sequences, and under 25% are seen once. The ten largest account for over 10% of the sample.

This clonotype was found many times. Its antigen has not been determined. No much larger clonotype is one base removed from it; base qualities were not supplied. The input for sequencing was PBMCs, taken after low-dose radiotherapy plus immunotherapy. The receptor was derived from a female donor with ovarian cancer. The chain links TRBV29-1 with TRBJ2-1, with 14 bases in between that match TRBD2. CDR3 protein: CSVRGNIGTSGSLRQFF. Read as DNA, the sequence is TGCAGCGTGAGGGGCAATATCGGGACTAGCGGGAGTTTAAGGCAGTTCTTC.